Listed below are T cell receptor beta chains from one sample, sequenced in a study of spatial heterogeneity in lung cancer. TCRdb re-called the 5' RACE reads through MiXCR, storing one row per CDR3 protein. The sample has 13,000 or so distinct CDR3 sequences; about 3.2% are singletons. Sequences were derived from lung tumor tissue, sampled at surgery. The receptors derive from a male donor with early-stage non-small cell lung cancer. CDR3s include the opening cysteine and the closing phenylalanine or tryptophan. A D gene is named only where the DNA matches it firmly. Rows may omit the clone size; those that give it use once, few, many or a size class.

D	V	J	size	DNA	CDR3
.	TRBV18	TRBJ1-4	many	TGTGCCAGCTCACTCTTTGGGGCCATAAGGGAGAGAAAGGATGAAAAACTGTTTTTT	CASSLFGAIRERKDEKLFF
.	TRBV7-2	TRBJ2-3	medium-sized	TGTGCCAGCAGCTTACGTCTCGGGGGAGGCACAGATACGCAGTATTTT	CASSLRLGGGTDTQYF
.	TRBV20-1	TRBJ2-1	many	TGCAGTGCTAGAGTTTACAATGAGCAGTTCTTC	CSARVYNEQFF
.	TRBV2	TRBJ1-1	many	TGTGCCAGCAGTTTGGATTCAGCCTTGAACACTGAAGCTTTCTTT	CASSLDSALNTEAFF
TRBD2	TRBV5-1	TRBJ2-5	medium-sized	TGCGCCAGCAGCAACGACGGGGGGGGCCCAGGGGAGACCCAGTACTTC	CASSNDGGGPGETQYF
.	TRBV24-1	TRBJ2-1	many	TGTGCCACCAGTGATCAGAGGGTTATAGATGAGCAGTTCTTC	CATSDQRVIDEQFF
.	TRBV5-1	TRBJ1-2	few	TGCGCCAGCAGCTTGGGGGAATCGGGGTTTTATGGCGACACCTTC	CASSLGESGFYGDTF
TRBD2	TRBV4-2	TRBJ2-2	many	TGTGCCAGCAGCCAAGATGGGACTAGAAACACCGGGGAGCTGTTTTTT	CASSQDGTRNTGELFF
.	TRBV28	TRBJ1-6	many	TGTGCCAGCAGAGGCCAGACAAATTCACCCCTCCACTTT	CASRGQTNSPLHF
.	TRBV7-9	TRBJ1-3	many	TGTGCCAGCAGCTCATACAGGGCAAGCTCTGGAAACACCATATATTTT	CASSSYRASSGNTIYF
TRBD2	TRBV5-4	TRBJ2-7	.	TGTGCCAGCAGCTTGACTAGCGGTCCCTACGAGCAGTACTTC	CASSLTSGPYEQYF
TRBD1	TRBV5-1	TRBJ2-7	many	TGCGCCAGCAGAGGGACAGGGTCATCCTACGAGCAGTACTTC	CASRGTGSSYEQYF
TRBD1	TRBV7-2	TRBJ2-7	many	TGTGCCAGCAGCCCGGGACAGAGCCTCGGAGAGCAGTACTTC	CASSPGQSLGEQYF
.	TRBV7-2	TRBJ2-7	many	TGTGCCAGCAGCTATGCGGGGAACTCCTACGAGCAGTACTTC	CASSYAGNSYEQYF
.	TRBV24-1	TRBJ2-2	few	TGTGCCACCAGTGATTTATATGCGAACACCGGGGAGCTGTTTTTT	CATSDLYANTGELFF
.	TRBV27	TRBJ2-3	many	TGTGCCAGCAGTGTAGGTTGGGGAGATACGCAGTATTTT	CASSVGWGDTQYF
.	TRBV20-1	TRBJ1-4	many	TGCAGTGCCCAGGGGAGGGGTGAAAAACTGTTTTTT	CSAQGRGEKLFF
.	TRBV30	TRBJ1-4	many	TGTGCCTGGAGTGTATTACGGGGAGAAAAACTGTTTTTT	CAWSVLRGEKLFF
TRBD1	TRBV5-1	TRBJ1-4	many	TGCGCCAGCAGCTTGGGACAGGGTAATGAAAAACTGTTTTTT	CASSLGQGNEKLFF
TRBD1	TRBV12-3/TRBV12-4	TRBJ2-7	many	TGTGCCAGCGGGGGACAGGGATCTACCTACGAGCAGTACTTC	CASGGQGSTYEQYF
TRBD2	TRBV7-6	TRBJ2-5	.	TGTGCCAGCAGCGCCCAGCGGGGGGGCCTAGGGGAGACCCAGTACTTC	CASSAQRGGLGETQYF
.	TRBV3-1	TRBJ1-1	many	TGTGCCAGCAGCCCTAGGGTGGGAGGGATCACTGAAGCTTTCTTT	CASSPRVGGITEAFF
.	TRBV9	TRBJ2-2	few	TGTGCCAGCAGCGTAGAGGGCACCTCTAGCACCGGGGAGCTGTTTTTT	CASSVEGTSSTGELFF
.	TRBV28	TRBJ2-3	medium-sized	TGTGCCAGCAGCAACCGGGACAGCGGGACAGATACGCAGTATTTT	CASSNRDSGTDTQYF
TRBD2	TRBV7-2	TRBJ2-3	few	TGTGCCAGCAGCCCTAACCGGGGGGGCTCAGATACGCAGTATTTT	CASSPNRGGSDTQYF
TRBD1	TRBV27	TRBJ2-7	many	TGTGCCAGCAGTTATGGACAGGGTTACGAGCAGTACTTC	CASSYGQGYEQYF